Listed here are 24 T cell receptor beta chains from one sample, sequenced in a study of T cell changes during pregnancy in multiple sclerosis. Clones were read by immunoSEQ multiplex PCR, and TCRdb kept only the in-frame ones, dropping some. The table records approximately 66,000 clones, 90% to 95% of them present only once. This specimen was CD8+ T cells from peripheral blood mononuclear cells, taken before pregnancy. Receptors originate from a female donor with multiple sclerosis, enrolled in a pregnancy study.

The rearrangement uses TRBV27 and TRBJ2-3; TRBD2 agrees at 9 bases. J lost 3 bases, V lost 7 bases, and 8 bases had no gene match. The CDR3 extends over 15 amino acids. Germline CDR1 is MNHEY and CDR2 is SMNVEV (reference sequence). CDR3 in amino acids: CASKGGGASTDTQYF. DNA for the CDR3: TGTGCCAGCAAAGGCGGGGGGGCCTCGACAGATACGCAGTATTTT.

The V and J genes are TRBV5-8 and TRBJ1-5, with TRBD1 identical over 11 bases. This CDR3 is built from 15 residues. CDR1 SGHTS and CDR2 YDEGEE come from the germline V gene. The trim removed 5 bases at V and 4 bases at J, leaving 5 bases unmatched. CDR3 amino acids: CASSSGTGGNQPQHF. Here the CDR3 DNA reads TGTGCCAGCAGTTCCGGGACAGGGGGAAATCAGCCCCAGCATTTT.

This rearrangement joins TRBV6-5 to TRBJ2-5, with D possibly TRBD1 on 6 matching bases. Trimming removed 4 bases at V and 2 bases at J, with 17 bases between. CDR1 and CDR2 from the germline V gene are MNHEY and SVGAGI. The length of the CDR3 is 16 residues. Here the CDR3 DNA reads TGTGCCAGCAGTTCGGCCCTTACAGGGATTCAAGAGACCCAGTACTTC. It translates to CASSSALTGIQETQYF.

This clone is a singleton in its sample. The gene calls are TRBV5-1 and TRBJ2-7; D uncertain. Per germline, CDR1 SGHRS and CDR2 YFSETQ. Trimming pared 0 bases from V and 4 bases from J, leaving 5 bases between. CDR3 length equals 12 residues. The chain's CDR3 is CASSLVRYEQYF. The DNA for the CDR3 is TGCGCCAGCAGCTTGGTTCGTTACGAGCAGTACTTC. Filled out from reference TRBV5-1 and TRBJ2-7, the complete variable domain reads KAGVTQTPRYLIKTRGQQVTLSCSPISGHRSVSWYQQTPGQGLQFLFEYFSETQRNKGNFPGRFSGRQFSNSRSEMNVSTLELGDSALYLCASSLVRYEQYFGPGTRLTVT.

V gene TRBV7-9 combines with J gene TRBJ2-1; 7 bases are shared with TRBD1. J gave up 5 bases and V 5 bases, and 6 bases lay outside the gene matches. The CDR3 spans 14 residues. Germline-derived CDR1 and CDR2 are SEHNR and FQNEAQ (reference sequence). Written as DNA, the CDR3 is TGTGCCAGCAGCCCAACCGACAGGGACAATGAGCAGTTCTTC. Residues: CASSPTDRDNEQFF. The entire variable domain, with the rest obtained from reference TRBV7-9 and TRBJ2-1, is as follows: DTGVSQNPRHKITKRGQNVTFRCDPISEHNRLYWYRQTLGQGPEFLTYFQNEAQLEKSRLLSDRFSAERPKGSFSTLEIQRTEQGDSAMYLCASSPTDRDNEQFFGPGTRLTVL.

The rearrangement joins TRBV7-6 to TRBJ2-1, with TRBD1 matching 9 bases. CDR1 and CDR2 (germline): SGHVS, FNYEAQ. The CDR3 has 15 residues. J gave up 4 bases and V 5 bases, and 6 bases lay outside the gene matches. CDR3 DNA: TGTGCCAGCAGCACCGGGACAGGGAAATACAATGAGCAGTTCTTC. Amino acids: CASSTGTGKYNEQFF.

DNA for the CDR3: TGTGCCAGCAGCCCACAATTGACCGGGGAGCTGTTTTTT. Translation gives CASSPQLTGELFF. This chain uses TRBV13 with TRBJ2-2, with unresolved D. V shed 5 bases and J shed 5 bases, with 9 bases lying between them. CDR1 and CDR2 (germline): PRHDT, FYEKMQ (reference sequence). The CDR3 sequence is 13 residues long.

The chain is built from TRBV11-2 and TRBJ1-2; D ambiguous. The CDR3 runs to 12 residues. Trimming pared 5 bases from V and 3 bases from J, leaving 7 bases between. Per the germline V gene, CDR1 is SGHAT and CDR2 is FQNNGV. The CDR3 reads CASSLKYYGYTF. DNA for the CDR3: TGTGCCAGCAGCCTAAAATACTATGGCTACACCTTC.

V gene TRBV6-1 combines with J gene TRBJ2-5; a weak D match, TRBD1 (6 bases). The CDR3 is 15 residues long. V lost 6 bases, J lost 5 bases, and 19 bases lay in between. Germline CDR1 is MNHNS and CDR2 is SASEGT. This chain's CDR3 is CASSATSGDHETQYF. As DNA, the CDR3 is TGTGCCAGCAGCGCGACATCAGGGGATCATGAGACCCAGTACTTC.

This chain links TRBV7-8 with TRBJ1-4, with D perhaps TRBD1 (6 bases). This CDR3 is built from 17 residues. CDR1 is SGHVS and CDR2 is FQNEAQ in the germline V gene. With 2 bases removed from V and 4 bases from J, the gap between germline ends came to 17 bases. DNA for the CDR3: TGTGCCAGCAGCTTATCAGCAGGACAGACCTATAATGAAAAACTGTTTTTT. Translating gives CASSLSAGQTYNEKLFF. The full variable domain, with the rest looked up from reference TRBV7-8 and TRBJ1-4, is GAGVSQSPRYKVAKRGQDVALRCDPISGHVSLFWYQQALGQGPEFLTYFQNEAQLDKSGLPSDRFFAERPEGSVSTLKIQRTQQEDSAVYLCASSLSAGQTYNEKLFFGSGTQLSVL.

In DNA, the CDR3 is TGTGCCAGCAGTCGGACTAGCGGGGGCCTTGAGCAGTTCTTC. It is translated as CASSRTSGGLEQFF. The rearrangement links TRBV27 to TRBJ2-1; TRBD2 matches 13 bases. CDR1 is MNHEY and CDR2 is SMNVEV in the germline V gene (reference sequence). This CDR3 region has 14 residues. The J segment lost 9 bases and the V segment lost 5 bases, leaving 4 bases of the junction unmatched.

This chain connects TRBV27 to TRBJ1-5; D not resolved. The germline gives CDR1 MNHEY, CDR2 SMNVEV (reference sequence). The CDR3 is made up of 13 amino acids. The V end lost 6 bases, the J end lost 6 bases, and 12 bases lay between the germline ends. As DNA, the CDR3 is TGTGCCAGCAGCACCTCTACAGTTCAGCCCCAGCATTTT. Protein: CASSTSTVQPQHF.

The V gene is TRBV13, the J gene TRBJ2-3, with D possibly being TRBD1 (5 bases). The CDR3 length is 14 residues. Germline values: CDR1 PRHDT, CDR2 FYEKMQ (reference sequence). V shed 2 bases and J shed 2 bases, with 8 bases lying between them. In DNA, the CDR3 is TGTGCCAGCAGCTTAATAGGGGACACAGATACGCAGTATTTT. Its translation is CASSLIGDTDTQYF.

This sequence joins TRBV6-6 and TRBJ1-6; 7 nucleotides line up with TRBD1. The CDR3 totals 16 residues. CDR1 and CDR2 from the germline V gene are MNHNY and SVGAGI (reference sequence). After removal of 6 bases from V and 8 bases from J, the junction contained 13 bases not matched to a gene. In DNA form, the CDR3 reads TGTGCCAGCAGACAATGGGTCAGACAGGGTTATTCACCCCTCCACTTT. Amino acids: CASRQWVRQGYSPLHF.

The chain employs TRBV19 and TRBJ1-2; TRBD1 might be the D (6 bases). The CDR3 contains 13 residues. Trimming stripped 4 bases from V and 8 bases from J, with 14 bases between. From germline, CDR1 is LNHDA and CDR2 SQIVND (reference sequence). As DNA, the CDR3 is TGTGCCAGTAGTACCTCCGCAGGGGAAGGCTACACCTTC. Its protein product is CASSTSAGEGYTF.

This clone was counted once. The V call is TRBV6-5, the J call TRBJ1-2; D is perhaps TRBD1 (5 bases). V shed 0 bases and J shed 6 bases, with 5 bases lying between them. Germline CDR1 is MNHEY and CDR2 is SVGAGI. The CDR3 spans 12 residues. CDR3: CASSYSGDGYTF. The CDR3 region has the DNA TGTGCCAGCAGTTACTCAGGGGATGGCTACACCTTC.

The chain uses TRBV4-2 and TRBJ2-5; maybe TRBD2 (6 bases). V was clipped by 4 bases and J by 3 bases, with 15 bases between them. The germline V gene has CDR1 LGHNA and CDR2 YNFKEQ. There are 15 residues in the CDR3. CDR3 amino acids: CASSRGWGVEETQYF. The CDR3 DNA is TGTGCCAGCAGCCGTGGCTGGGGGGTCGAAGAGACCCAGTACTTC.

The chain employs TRBV9 and TRBJ1-2; D perhaps matches TRBD1 (6 bases). The CDR3 sequence is 14 residues long. Germline-derived CDR1 and CDR2 are SGDLS and YYNGEE. With 4 bases removed from V and 0 bases from J, the gap between germline ends came to 10 bases. CDR3 in amino acids: CASSPDRSNYGYTF. CDR3 nucleotide sequence: TGTGCCAGCAGCCCAGACAGGTCTAACTATGGCTACACCTTC.

The chain is built from TRBV6-1 and TRBJ2-1; D not resolved. The CDR3 consists of 11 residues. Germline lookup yields CDR1 MNHNS and CDR2 SASEGT. V was pared by 7 bases and J by 3 bases, with 4 bases between. This CDR3 reads CASIVYNEQFF. The CDR3 DNA sequence: TGTGCCAGCATCGTCTACAATGAGCAGTTCTTC.

The rearrangement joins TRBV7-9 to TRBJ1-2; 7 bases agree with TRBD1. The CDR3 has 13 residues. With 5 bases clipped from V and 4 bases from J, the junction kept 4 bases outside the gene matches. CDR1 is SEHNR and CDR2 is FQNEAQ in the germline V gene (reference sequence). The CDR3 DNA sequence: TGTGCCAGCAGCACCTGGGACAGCTATGGCTACACCTTC. The encoded protein is CASSTWDSYGYTF. The full variable domain, completed using reference TRBV7-9 and TRBJ1-2, is DTGVSQNPRHKITKRGQNVTFRCDPISEHNRLYWYRQTLGQGPEFLTYFQNEAQLEKSRLLSDRFSAERPKGSFSTLEIQRTEQGDSAMYLCASSTWDSYGYTFGSGTRLTVV.

CDR3 DNA sequence: TGCGCCAGCAGCCCGGACACGTACGAGCAGTACTTC. Encoded protein: CASSPDTYEQYF. The V call is TRBV4-1, the J call TRBJ2-7, with D possibly being TRBD1 (5 bases). This CDR3 has 12 residues. Germline CDR1 is MGHRA and CDR2 is YSYEKL. Trimming removed 4 bases from V and 4 bases from J, with 8 bases in between.

This CDR3 reads CASSLSKTSGGTEQFF. CDR3 DNA: TGTGCCAGCAGTTTATCGAAGACTAGCGGGGGGACTGAGCAGTTCTTC. The chain is built from TRBV27 and TRBJ2-1; TRBD2 aligns across 13 bases. The germline V gene has CDR1 MNHEY and CDR2 SMNVEV (reference sequence). With 0 bases clipped from V and 9 bases from J, the junction kept 5 bases outside the gene matches. This CDR3 has 16 residues.

The chain combines TRBV7-3 with TRBJ2-5, with 9 positions matching TRBD2. Looked up from germline, CDR1 is SGHTA and CDR2 is FQGTGA. The V segment lost 1 base and the J segment 4 bases; nucleotides outside the gene matches: 1. The CDR3 is 14 residues long. The CDR3 loop reads CASSLSGGAETQYF. CDR3 sequence (DNA): TGTGCCAGCAGCTTAAGCGGGGGGGCAGAGACCCAGTACTTC.

This clone has just one count. The V gene is TRBV11-1, the J gene TRBJ2-6; no clear D gene. This CDR3 contains 18 residues. V was shortened by 4 bases and J by 0 bases, with 16 bases between the two germline ends. Germline lookup yields CDR1 SGHAT and CDR2 FQDESV (reference sequence). The CDR3 loop is CASSSSRQEISGANVLTF. The CDR3 DNA reads as TGTGCCAGCAGCTCAAGCAGACAAGAGATCTCTGGGGCCAACGTCCTGACTTTC.